This T cell receptor beta chain was captured in a study of identical twins. Trimming took 4 bases from V and 4 from J, leaving 12 bases between them. CDR1 is LGHNA, CDR2 YSLEER, per germline. The CDR3 is 14 amino acids. Template switching introduced a universal primer site, and the cDNA bore unique molecular identifiers. TCRdb independently ran MiXCR on the 5' RACE reads; one entry per CDR3 protein. The top ten clones hold over 8% of a sample with about 240,000 distinct CDR3 sequences, approximately 10% of them seen once. General study results and limits: Where out-of-frame alpha sequences were twin-shared, they showed excess low generation probability. Zero-insertion findings could be partly confounded by invariant cells (MAIT and iNKT cells). Donors were not followed over many years; analysis was cross-sectional.

This clonotype was detected many times. What it binds is not known. This chain joins TRBV4-3 and TRBJ2-3; D may match TRBD1 or TRBD2 (5 bases each). The source is a man between 45 and 60 years old in good health. The specimen sequenced was memory T cells sorted from blood. In nucleotides, the CDR3 is TGCGCCAGCAGCCGGGGCGAGGGACCAGATACGCAGTATTTT. Amino acid sequence: CASSRGEGPDTQYF.